Shown below are 18 T cell receptor beta chains from a single sample sequenced in a study of long-term antiretroviral therapy in people with HIV. The assay used was immunoSEQ (version v3.0), run at survey level. The assay was immunoSEQ multiplex PCR, and TCRdb's table has in-frame clones only and misses some. The top ten clones hold 12% of a sample with 20,000 to 25,000 clones, approximately 86% of them seen once. The source was unsorted PBMCs, collected 1.6 years after starting antiretroviral therapy. The source is a middle-aged man with HIV.

The rearrangement joins TRBV6-5 to TRBJ2-7; D gene uncertain. Trimming pared 5 bases from V and 3 bases from J, leaving 17 bases between. In germline, CDR1 is MNHEY, CDR2 SVGAGI. The CDR3 is 15 residues long. CDR3 amino acids: CASSQRTADNYEQYF. The CDR3 DNA is TGTGCCAGCAGTCAGAGGACGGCCGATAACTACGAGCAGTACTTC.

The chain couples TRBV15 to TRBJ2-7, with unresolved D. The V gene lost 0 bases and the J gene lost 3 bases, with 6 bases spanning the gap. The CDR3 is 13 amino acids. Per germline, CDR1 LNHNV and CDR2 YYDKDF (reference sequence). CDR3: CATSRDIRYEQYF. The CDR3 DNA reads TGTGCCACCAGCAGAGATATCCGCTACGAGCAGTACTTC.

This clone was seen only a few times. The chain joins TRBV7-4 to TRBJ2-3; 14 bases match TRBD2. Germline CDR1 and CDR2: SGHVT and SQSDAQ. The CDR3 runs to 17 residues. With V trimmed by 1 base and J by 6 bases, 6 bases remained unmatched. In nucleotides, the CDR3 is TGTGCCAGCAGCTTAGGGGGACTAGCGGGAGTTCTTGATACGCAGTATTTT. Translated: CASSLGGLAGVLDTQYF.

The rearrangement links TRBV5-1 to TRBJ2-6; 7 nucleotides line up with TRBD2. CDR1 is SGHRS and CDR2 is YFSETQ in the germline V gene. Trimming took 1 base from V and 2 from J; bases not matched to a gene: 6. There are 17 residues in the CDR3. CDR3 in amino acids: CASSLNGEGTGANVLTF. In DNA, the CDR3 is TGCGCCAGCAGCTTGAACGGGGAGGGAACTGGGGCCAACGTCCTGACTTTC.

The V gene is TRBV27, the J gene TRBJ2-6, with a weak D call TRBD2 (6 bases). Germline lookup yields CDR1 MNHEY and CDR2 SMNVEV (reference sequence). CDR3 length: 17 residues. The germline V and J ends were trimmed by 6 bases and 1 base, with 16 bases remaining between them. The CDR3, as DNA: TGTGCCAGCAGCCCGGTGGGAGGTGGGTCTGGGGCCAACGTCCTGACTTTC. This translates into CASSPVGGGSGANVLTF.

This clone is a singleton in its sample. The rearrangement joins TRBV5-1 to TRBJ1-3; tentative D call: TRBD1 (6 bases). Germline V CDR1 and CDR2: SGHRS, YFSETQ. Trimming pared 4 bases from V and 2 bases from J, leaving 16 bases between. The CDR3 spans 16 residues. This CDR3 reads CASSSTGPLPGNTIYF. The CDR3 region has the DNA TGCGCCAGCAGCAGTACAGGGCCTTTGCCTGGAAACACCATATATTTT.

The chain employs TRBV5-6 and TRBJ1-2; 9 nucleotides match TRBD1. The CDR3 sequence is 14 residues long. Germline V gene sequence: CDR1 SGHDT, CDR2 YYEEEE. After removal of 0 bases from V and 5 bases from J, the junction contained 2 bases not matched to a gene. This CDR3 reads CASSLGTGVYGYTF. CDR3 nucleotide sequence: TGTGCCAGCAGCTTGGGGACAGGGGTATATGGCTACACCTTC.

The rearrangement joins TRBV11-2 to TRBJ1-1; a weak D match, TRBD1 (5 bases). The CDR3 consists of 14 residues. Trimming cost V 0 bases and J 5 bases, with 10 bases left between them. Germline V gives CDR1 SGHAT, CDR2 FQNNGV. CDR3 loop: CASSLDPRGTEAFF. In DNA, the CDR3 is TGTGCCAGCAGCTTAGATCCTCGGGGGACTGAAGCTTTCTTT.

The chain has TRBV7-5 and TRBJ2-7; the D call TRBD2 from the table was never checked on the DNA. TRBV7-5 is a pseudogene segment. The CDR3 spans 20 residues. The DNA for the CDR3 is TGTGCCAGAAGCCAAACACCCCTACTAGCGGGGGGGCCCCAAGACTACGAGCAGTACTTC. Translated, it gives CARSQTPLLAGGPQDYEQYF.

The chain recombines TRBV30 with TRBJ2-1; tentatively, D is TRBD2 (5 bases). This CDR3 spans 15 amino acids. Per the germline V gene, CDR1 is GTSNPN and CDR2 is SVGIG (reference sequence). Trimming stripped 0 bases from V and 2 bases from J, with 11 bases between. For the CDR3, the DNA is TGTGCCTGGAGTGTAAACGGGGAACCCTACAATGAGCAGTTCTTC. Translating it yields CAWSVNGEPYNEQFF.

The chain uses TRBV2 and TRBJ2-3; perhaps D is TRBD1 or TRBD2 (5 bases each). Trimming cost V 3 bases and J 9 bases, with 10 bases left between them. The CDR3 contains 12 residues. CDR1 and CDR2 (germline): SNHLY, FYNNEI. The CDR3 DNA reads TGTGCCAGCAGTGAGGGGGTTAGGACGCAGTATTTT. It translates to CASSEGVRTQYF.

This clone was counted a few times. This rearrangement joins TRBV5-4 to TRBJ1-2; 9 nucleotides agree with TRBD1. This CDR3 region has 15 residues. Trimming removed 2 bases from V and 3 bases from J; junction bases left unmatched: 5. The germline V gene has CDR1 SGHNT and CDR2 YYREEE (reference sequence). CDR3 sequence reads: CASSFTGGQDYGYTF. The CDR3 DNA reads as TGTGCCAGCAGCTTCACAGGGGGCCAAGACTATGGCTACACCTTC.

The sample holds one count of this clone. The V gene is TRBV2, the J gene TRBJ2-5; TRBD1 matches 8 bases. V shed 3 bases, J shed 2 bases, and the junction held 2 bases outside the gene matches. The CDR3 contains 14 residues. Germline assignment: CDR1 SNHLY and CDR2 FYNNEI. The CDR3 DNA follows: TGTGCCAGCAGTGAGAACAGGGGGCAAGAGACCCAGTACTTC. As protein: CASSENRGQETQYF.

The chain combines TRBV7-2 with TRBJ1-5; D gene ambiguous. The CDR3 consists of 14 residues. V shed 2 bases and J shed 4 bases, with 9 bases lying between them. Per germline, CDR1 SGHTA and CDR2 FQGNSA. The CDR3: CASSLWSENQPQHF. DNA for the CDR3: TGTGCCAGCAGCTTATGGTCGGAGAATCAGCCCCAGCATTTT.

This clone was observed a single time. V and J are TRBV6-5 and TRBJ2-7, with D unclear. This CDR3 contains 13 residues. The germline CDR1 and CDR2 sequences are MNHEY and SVGAGI. The germline V and J ends were trimmed by 2 bases and 7 bases, with 12 bases remaining between them. The CDR3: CASSYPALGEQYF. For the CDR3, the DNA is TGTGCCAGCAGTTACCCGGCTTTGGGGGAGCAGTACTTC.

The V call is TRBV19, the J call TRBJ2-3; 7 bases are shared with TRBD1. CDR3 length: 14 residues. The germline CDR1 and CDR2 sequences are LNHDA and SQIVND (reference sequence). J gave up 0 bases and V 6 bases, and 3 bases lay outside the gene matches. CDR3 region: CASSLQGSTDTQYF. CDR3 DNA sequence: TGTGCCAGTAGCCTACAGGGGAGCACAGATACGCAGTATTTT.

The rearrangement joins TRBV11-1 to TRBJ2-1; D remains unclear. The CDR3 contains 13 residues. Trimming pared 6 bases from V and 14 bases from J, leaving 20 bases between. CDR1 and CDR2 from the germline V gene are SGHAT and FQDESV (reference sequence). The CDR3 DNA follows: TGTGCCAGCAGTCCGAAAAGTGCCGACACCAAGTTCTTC. Translated, it gives CASSPKSADTKFF.

The chain couples TRBV4-1 to TRBJ1-1; no clear D. The CDR3 extends over 16 amino acids. Trimming took off 4 bases at V and 3 bases at J, with 18 bases between the two ends. Germline-derived CDR1 and CDR2 are MGHRA and YSYEKL. Here the CDR3 DNA reads TGCGCCAGCAGCCTGGCCGGGATCTCCCAGGACACTGAAGCTTTCTTT. It yields the protein CASSLAGISQDTEAFF.